The 30 T cell receptor beta chains presented below share a single source sample, sequenced in a study of molecular identifiers for immune sequencing clone quantification. One entry per CDR3 protein results from TCRdb running MiXCR on the PCR reads. In the table there are tens of thousands of distinct CDR3 sequences, approximately 24% of which are singletons. The source material was naive CD8+ T cells from blood, with Jurkat cell RNA spiked in. Specified subset: FACS-sorted CD8+CD4-CCR7+CD45RA+ naive T cells. These receptors originate from a human donor in good health. Some libraries in this study had Jurkat cell RNA spiked in.

This clonotype was detected ten times or more. This chain connects TRBV4-1 to TRBJ1-1, with D perhaps TRBD1 (6 bases). Germline CDR1 MGHRA, CDR2 YSYEKL. V lost 0 bases to trimming and J lost 3 bases, with 14 bases between them. This CDR3 has 16 amino acids. The CDR3 reads CASSQDGGRMDTEAFF. The CDR3 DNA reads TGCGCCAGCAGCCAAGATGGGGGGCGCATGGACACTGAAGCTTTCTTT.

At least ten counts were recorded for this clonotype. The V gene is TRBV6-2 or TRBV6-3, the J gene TRBJ2-1, with a weak D call TRBD1 (5 bases). The CDR3 runs to 16 residues. V was pared by 6 bases and J by 0 bases, with 15 bases between. In germline, CDR1 is MNHEY, CDR2 SVGEGT. CDR3 protein: CASRTDRSSSYNEQFF. CDR3 bases: TGTGCCAGCAGGACAGATCGGTCGAGCTCCTACAATGAGCAGTTCTTC.

Details on this clonotype: A read error may be the cause here, since a much bigger clone is one base away. This rearrangement joins TRBV29-1 to TRBJ1-1; tentatively, D is TRBD1 (6 bases). CDR3 length: 14 amino acids. Germline V lookup: CDR1 SQVTM, CDR2 ANQGSEA. Trimming removed 6 bases from V and 4 bases from J, with 18 bases in between. CDR3 residues: CSVAYGTWGTEAFF. Here the CDR3 DNA reads TGCAGCGTCGCGTATGGGACATGGGGCACTGAAGCTTTCTTT.

A note on this clonotype: At one boundary the junction diverges from the germline segment, which might be a read error. The rearrangement links TRBV20-1 to TRBJ2-7; 11 nucleotides agree with TRBD2. The CDR3 runs to 13 residues. The germline V gene encodes CDR1 DFQATT and CDR2 SNEGSKA (reference sequence). For the CDR3, the DNA is TGCAGTGCCGGGACTAGCGGCTCCTACGAGCGGTACTTC. Amino acid sequence: CSAGTSGSYERYF.

This clonotype has only a few counts. This sequence may be a read error, since a much larger clone differs from it by one base. This chain joins TRBV7-9 and TRBJ2-1; tentative D call: TRBD2 (5 bases). V was trimmed by 4 bases and J by 8 bases, leaving 9 bases between them. CDR3 length: 12 residues. Germline values: CDR1 SEHNR, CDR2 FQNEAQ (reference sequence). The CDR3 loop is CASSSREYEQFF. The CDR3, as DNA: TGTGCCAGCAGCTCAAGGGAGTATGAGCAGTTCTTC. Full variable domain (remainder filled in from reference TRBV7-9 and TRBJ2-1): DTGVSQNPRHKITKRGQNVTFRCDPISEHNRLYWYRQTLGQGPEFLTYFQNEAQLEKSRLLSDRFSAERPKGSFSTLEIQRTEQGDSAMYLCASSSREYEQFFGPGTRLTVL.

In this sample, this clonotype turned up a few times. One base away lies a much larger clone, so this may be a sequencing read error. The CDR3 bases are TGTGCCAGCAGCCCCCCCAAGGGGAGGCCTTTAGAGACCCAGTACTTC. Translation gives CASSPPKGRPLETQYF. The chain links TRBV5-3 to TRBJ2-5; TRBD2 might be the D (6 bases). TRBV5-3 is recorded as an ORF, its role being uncertain. V was shortened by 8 bases and J by 4 bases, with 24 bases between the two germline ends. The CDR3 is 16 residues long.

The rearrangement uses TRBV10-3 and TRBJ2-7; D is perhaps TRBD1 (6 bases). The length of the CDR3 is 12 residues. V shed 2 bases and J shed 6 bases, with 8 bases lying between them. Germline loops: CDR1 ENHRY, CDR2 SYGVKD. The CDR3, as DNA: TGTGCCATCAGTGAGGGGGGCGCCGAGCAGTACTTC. It yields the protein CAISEGGAEQYF.

In this sample, this clonotype turned up many times. The chain joins TRBV5-4 to TRBJ1-5; TRBD1 might be the D (5 bases). V lost 0 bases and J 6 bases, leaving 7 bases between the germline ends. This CDR3 has 13 residues. Germline-derived CDR1 and CDR2 are SGHNT and YYREEE (reference sequence). The chain's CDR3 is CASSLGGAQPQHF. The CDR3 DNA reads as TGTGCCAGCAGCTTGGGCGGGGCTCAGCCCCAGCATTTT.

This clonotype was seen repeatedly, ten times or more. V usage is TRBV7-9 and J usage is TRBJ2-7; 9 bases are shared with TRBD1. Germline-derived CDR1 and CDR2 are SEHNR and FQNEAQ (reference sequence). Trimming removed 5 bases from V and 6 bases from J; junction bases left unmatched: 11. The CDR3 covers 15 residues. CDR3 in DNA: TGTGCCAGCAGCCCAAGGGGACAGGGAGTGCGCGAGCAGTACTTC. This codes for CASSPRGQGVREQYF.

This clonotype was seen ten or more times. The J gene is TRBJ2-7, the V gene TRBV4-1; D gene unclear. V was trimmed by 1 base and J by 3 bases, leaving 7 bases between them. The length of the CDR3 is 13 residues. Germline CDR1 reads MGHRA; CDR2 reads YSYEKL. CDR3 nucleotide sequence: TGCGCCAGCAGCCAAGGCCTGAACTACGAGCAGTACTTC. Translation gives CASSQGLNYEQYF.

This clonotype appeared many times. V usage is TRBV10-3 and J usage is TRBJ1-1, with TRBD1 identical over 9 bases. CDR3 length: 13 residues. V was clipped by 6 bases and J by 3 bases; unmatched bases: 2. Germline CDR1 is ENHRY and CDR2 is SYGVKD. The CDR3 coding sequence is TGTGCCATCAGGGGACAGGGACACACTGAAGCTTTCTTT. It encodes CAIRGQGHTEAFF.

Many counts were recorded for this clonotype. The V gene is TRBV12-3 or TRBV12-4, the J gene TRBJ2-1; tentatively, D is TRBD2 (6 bases). CDR3 length: 12 amino acids. V gave up 7 bases and J gave up 7 bases, with 11 bases separating them. The CDR3 DNA sequence: TGTGCCAGCAAGGGACTTCCTAATGAGCAGTTCTTC. Protein sequence: CASKGLPNEQFF.

This sequence joins TRBV29-1 and TRBJ2-1; TRBD2 is a possible D gene (5 bases). The length of the CDR3 is 15 residues. Germline CDR1 is SQVTM and CDR2 is ANQGSEA. Trimming left V 5 bases short and J 0 bases short, with 14 bases between. Here the CDR3 reads CSVRGWGISYNEQFF. Written as DNA, the CDR3 is TGCAGCGTTCGGGGTTGGGGAATCTCCTACAATGAGCAGTTCTTC.

At least ten counts were recorded for this clonotype. The chain combines TRBV6-1 with TRBJ2-2, with 11 nucleotides matching TRBD1. The J segment lost 6 bases and the V segment lost 4 bases, leaving 4 bases of the junction unmatched. Germline values: CDR1 MNHNS, CDR2 SASEGT. This CDR3 is built from 15 residues. The CDR3 coding sequence is TGTGCCAGCAGTGTCGGACAGGGGGCGTCCGGGGAGCTGTTTTTT. It specifies CASSVGQGASGELFF.

By its share, this clonotype is medium-sized. The V and J genes are TRBV5-5 and TRBJ2-3; D perhaps matches TRBD1 (5 bases). V dropped 4 bases and J dropped 4 bases, with 16 bases sitting between them. Germline CDR1 reads SGHKS; CDR2 reads YYEKEE (reference sequence). The CDR3 length is 15 residues. The CDR3 region is CASSPGVQGADTQYF. The DNA of the CDR3 is TGTGCCAGCAGCCCGGGTGTGCAGGGCGCAGATACGCAGTATTTT.

This clonotype occurred many times. The chain has TRBV9 and TRBJ2-5; tentatively, D is TRBD1 (7 bases). CDR1 is SGDLS and CDR2 is YYNGEE in the germline V gene. V lost 4 bases and J 2 bases, leaving 15 bases between the germline ends. This CDR3 contains 15 residues. CDR3 sequence: CASSPGGFPQETQYF. The CDR3 nucleotides read TGTGCCAGCAGCCCAGGGGGGTTTCCACAAGAGACCCAGTACTTC.

This clonotype has at least ten counts. The CDR3 loop is CASGLAGGPQDIQYF. The CDR3, as DNA: TGCGCCAGCGGTTTAGCGGGGGGGCCCCAGGACATTCAGTACTTC. The rearrangement uses TRBV10-2 and TRBJ2-4; 11 bases line up with TRBD2. The length of the CDR3 is 15 residues. Germline lookup yields CDR1 WSHSY and CDR2 SAAADI. Trimming at V came to 8 bases and at J to 8 bases, leaving 11 bases not matched to a gene.

Comments on this clonotype: A read error is possible here, since a much larger clone lies one base away. The rearrangement joins TRBV28 to TRBJ2-2; 8 positions agree with TRBD1. Germline lookup yields CDR1 MDHEN and CDR2 SYDVKM. This CDR3 is built from 14 residues. The CDR3 protein is CASLLQGDTGELLF. CDR3 nucleotide sequence: TGTGCCAGCCTCCTACAGGGGGACACCGGGGAGCTGCTTTTT.

This clonotype occurred many times. The chain joins TRBV5-6 to TRBJ2-7, with D perhaps TRBD1 or TRBD2 (5 bases each). Germline lookup yields CDR1 SGHDT and CDR2 YYEEEE. Trimming removed 0 bases at V and 2 bases at J, with 9 bases between. The CDR3 length is 14 residues. The CDR3 DNA reads as TGTGCCAGCAGCTTGGGAGGGGATACCTACGAGCAGTACTTC. Translation: CASSLGGDTYEQYF.

In its sample, this clonotype was seen many times. The chain couples TRBV5-4 to TRBJ1-1, with a tentative D call TRBD1 (5 bases). This CDR3 spans 12 amino acids. In germline, CDR1 is SGHNT, CDR2 YYREEE (reference sequence). V gave up 2 bases and J gave up 5 bases, with 7 bases separating them. In DNA, the CDR3 is TGTGCCAGCAGCTTAGAGGGGACTGAAGCTTTCTTT. Translated, it gives CASSLEGTEAFF.

This clonotype has a handful of counts. V usage is TRBV18 and J usage is TRBJ2-3; 7 positions agree with TRBD1. The germline CDR1 and CDR2 sequences are KGHSH and LQKENI. The CDR3 totals 17 residues. V lost 6 bases to trimming and J lost 6 bases; unmatched junction nucleotides: 18. As DNA, the CDR3 is TGTGCCAGCTCGAACAGCGGAGTGGCAGGGGGTCGCGATACGCAGTATTTT. It translates to CASSNSGVAGGRDTQYF.

This clonotype was observed many times. The chain employs TRBV12-3 or TRBV12-4 and TRBJ2-1, with TRBD1 matching over 11 bases. The CDR3 extends over 18 amino acids. The junction had 17 bases not matched to a gene; V was cut back by 5 bases and J by 8 bases. The CDR3 DNA is TGTGCCAGCAGTCGAACCCACTTCTTAGGACAGGGGGCGCATGAGCAGTTCTTC. This translates into CASSRTHFLGQGAHEQFF.

This clonotype was counted at least ten times. This sequence joins TRBV7-9 and TRBJ2-3; D not resolved. Between the trimmed V and J ends, which lost 5 bases and 2 bases, there was a span of 17 bases. Germline V lookup: CDR1 SEHNR, CDR2 FQNEAQ (reference sequence). CDR3 length: 16 residues. CDR3 sequence (DNA): TGTGCCAGCAGCGAACCCGACCCAGTACCCACAGATACGCAGTATTTT. Translated, it gives CASSEPDPVPTDTQYF.

A remark on this clonotype: Just one base apart from a much larger clone, this may be a read error. The CDR3 is CASSQAGTGEPFF. CDR3 DNA: TGTGCCAGCAGCCAAGCGGGCACCGGGGAGCCGTTTTTT. The rearrangement uses TRBV3-1 and TRBJ2-2; D perhaps matches TRBD2 (5 bases). The CDR3 is made up of 13 amino acids. Looked up from germline, CDR1 is LGHDT and CDR2 is YNNKEL (reference sequence). Complete variable domain (other parts from reference TRBV3-1 and TRBJ2-2): DTAVSQTPKYLVTQMGNDKSIKCEQNLGHDTMYWYKQDSKKFLKIMFSYNNKELIINETVPNRFSPKSPDKAHLNLHINSLELGDSAVYFCASSQAGTGEPFFGEGSRLTVL.

Comment on this clonotype: A much bigger clone sits one base away, suggesting this may be a read error. The missing conserved phenylalanine or tryptophan at the end of this CDR3 makes a read error likely. V usage is TRBV15 and J usage is TRBJ1-5; D call uncertain. CDR3 length equals 16 residues. Trimming took 2 bases from V and 4 from J, leaving 15 bases between them. The germline V gene encodes CDR1 LNHNV and CDR2 YYDKDF (reference sequence). Here the CDR3 reads CATSRSARGTNQPQHS. DNA of the CDR3: TGTGCCACCAGCAGATCCGCCCGTGGCACAAATCAGCCCCAGCATTCT.

As for this clonotype: This sequence may be a read error, since a much larger clone differs from it by one base. This chain joins TRBV4-3 and TRBJ2-3, with 9 bases lining up with TRBD2. V gave up 4 bases and J gave up 0 bases; unmatched junction bases: 17. The CDR3 covers 20 residues. Germline CDR1 LGHNA, CDR2 YSLEER. The DNA for the CDR3 is TGCGCCAGCAGCCGCCTGGGGCCAGCAGCGGGGGGCGCGAGCACAGATACGCAGTATTTT. It translates to CASSRLGPAAGGASTDTQYF.

Comment on this clonotype: This may be a read error: a much more frequent sequence differs by one nucleotide. The chain joins TRBV2 to TRBJ1-5; unclear D gene. The CDR3 runs to 13 residues. Germline V gives CDR1 SNHLY, CDR2 FYNNEI. Deletions cut 9 bases from V and 1 base from J, with 10 bases between. CDR3 bases: TGTGCCAGAGACGCCGGGAGCAATCAGCCCCAGCATTTT. It encodes CARDAGSNQPQHF.

This clonotype was counted ten times or more. This chain connects TRBV10-3 to TRBJ2-3; TRBD1 might be the D (6 bases). Germline lookup yields CDR1 ENHRY and CDR2 SYGVKD. The CDR3 is 15 residues long. V gave up 3 bases and J gave up 4 bases, with 14 bases separating them. Here the CDR3 DNA reads TGTGCCATCAGTGACCCGACAGGACCGGCAGATACGCAGTATTTT. It is translated as CAISDPTGPADTQYF.

This clonotype has ten or more counts. The J gene is TRBJ2-5, the V gene TRBV28; 8 bases line up with TRBD2. V trimming: 5 bases; J trimming: 3 bases; junction bases outside the gene matches: 5. The germline gives CDR1 MDHEN, CDR2 SYDVKM. CDR3 length equals 14 residues. This chain's CDR3 is CASSRLANEETQYF. CDR3 nucleotide sequence: TGTGCCAGCAGTCGACTAGCGAACGAAGAGACCCAGTACTTC.

The table lists this clonotype with many counts. The rearrangement links TRBV6-2 or TRBV6-3 to TRBJ2-6, with D perhaps TRBD2 (6 bases). The CDR3 consists of 17 residues. Germline V gene sequence: CDR1 MNHEY, CDR2 SVGEGT. V gave up 4 bases and J gave up 1 base, with 14 bases separating them. DNA for the CDR3: TGTGCCAGCAGTTCCGGGAGATTAGGATCTGGGGCCAACGTCCTGACTTTC. Encoded protein: CASSSGRLGSGANVLTF.